Listed here is a single T cell receptor (beta chain). This entry belongs to a study of T-cell reconstitution after alpha-beta-depleted transplantation in children. With 1 base clipped from V and 8 bases from J, the junction kept 8 bases outside the gene matches. The length of the CDR3 is 15 residues. In germline, CDR1 is SGHNT, CDR2 YYREEE (reference sequence). Unique molecular identifiers were incorporated when the TCRbeta library was constructed. MiXCR, applied by TCRdb to the PCR reads, yields one record per CDR3 protein. The profile shows 190,000 or so distinct CDR3 sequences, just over 14% of them singletons.

The chain joins TRBV5-4 to TRBJ1-4; 7 positions match TRBD1. This TCR was recovered from a human donor who donated a stem cell graft to a child with acute lymphoblastic leukemia. This sample comprised PBMCs from the stem cell graft donor, obtained from the stem cell graft. CDR3 amino acids: CASSLKRQGGEKLFF. CDR3 sequence (DNA): TGTGCCAGCAGCTTGAAAAGACAGGGAGGAGAAAAACTGTTTTTT.